Listed here is a single T cell receptor (beta chain). The entry originates in a study of T cell responses to AZD1222 COVID-19 vaccine. The repertoire was sequenced with immunoSEQ multiplex PCR; TCRdb's copy has only in-frame clones and lacks some. Of about 110,000 clones listed, 86% are singletons. Sequences were derived from peripheral blood, sampled on day 0 of AZD1222 vaccination. The clonotype was recovered from an adult in good health.

CDR3 bases: TGTGCCAGCAGCCCCCCACTTGGCGGACGGGGCGATGGCTACACCTTC. Translating it yields CASSPPLGGRGDGYTF. The chain is built from TRBV11-2 and TRBJ1-2; TRBD1 is a possible D gene (5 bases). Germline lookup yields CDR1 SGHAT and CDR2 FQNNGV. CDR3 length equals 16 residues. Deletions cut 5 bases from V and 6 bases from J, with 22 bases between.